The 28 T cell receptor beta chains below were found in one sample sequenced in a study of graft-versus-host responses after intestinal transplantation. These TCRs' antigens remain unknown. The protocol was immunoSEQ multiplex PCR, while the TCRdb copy is restricted to in-frame clones and leaves out a portion. In the table there are tens of thousands of clones, about 93% of which are singletons. The material was unstimulated CD8+ T cells sorted from spleen or lymph node cells, obtained before intestinal transplant. The receptors were sampled from a human donor who received an intestinal transplant.

The chain has TRBV13 and TRBJ1-2; D is undetermined. The CDR3 covers 12 residues. CDR1 and CDR2 (germline): PRHDT, FYEKMQ (reference sequence). The V gene lost 0 bases and the J gene lost 6 bases, with 5 bases spanning the gap. The CDR3 reads CASSLGSDGYTF. For the CDR3, the DNA is TGTGCCAGCAGCTTAGGGTCGGATGGCTACACCTTC.

V is TRBV7-8 and J is TRBJ1-5; 7 positions agree with TRBD1. Germline CDR1 is SGHVS and CDR2 is FQNEAQ. The V gene end was trimmed by 4 bases and the J gene end by 9 bases; junction bases not matched to a gene: 15. This CDR3 is 16 amino acids long. The DNA of the CDR3 is TGTGCCAGCAGCTCTTCCGACAGGGAGATTGGTACGCCCCAGCATTTT. Translation gives CASSSSDREIGTPQHF.

As DNA, the CDR3 is TGTGCCACCAGCAGTGGGGGGGCGGGGTACGAGCAGTACTTC. It is translated as CATSSGGAGYEQYF. The chain carries TRBV15 and TRBJ2-7, with D possibly being TRBD2 (7 bases). The V gene lost 3 bases and the J gene lost 4 bases, with 13 bases spanning the gap. The length of the CDR3 is 14 residues. The germline V gene encodes CDR1 LNHNV and CDR2 YYDKDF (reference sequence).

This rearrangement joins TRBV11-2 to TRBJ2-7; the match to TRBD1 covers 11 bases. Trimming took 3 bases from V and 6 from J; bases not matched to a gene: 7. Germline loops: CDR1 SGHAT, CDR2 FQNNGV. The CDR3 totals 15 residues. CDR3 loop: CASSLSGQGAGEQYF. The CDR3 DNA follows: TGTGCCAGCAGCTTGTCAGGACAGGGGGCTGGCGAGCAGTACTTC.

This clone was counted once. The genes are TRBV27 and TRBJ1-1; possible D gene TRBD1, 6 bases. Germline assignment: CDR1 MNHEY and CDR2 SMNVEV (reference sequence). CDR3 length equals 16 residues. The germline V and J ends were trimmed by 5 bases and 0 bases, with 16 bases remaining between them. The DNA for the CDR3 is TGTGCCAGCAGTCCCCCTCCCCAGGGGTTGAACACTGAAGCTTTCTTT. As protein: CASSPPPQGLNTEAFF.

This clone appeared once. The chain recombines TRBV4-3 with TRBJ2-7; 8 nucleotides match TRBD2. Germline V gene lookup returns CDR1 LGHNA and CDR2 YSLEER. The CDR3 sequence is 15 residues long. The V gene end was trimmed by 0 bases and the J gene end by 5 bases; junction bases not matched to a gene: 6. This chain's CDR3 is CASSQDPLGGDEQYF. The CDR3 bases are TGCGCCAGCAGCCAAGATCCCCTCGGGGGGGACGAGCAGTACTTC.

This chain uses TRBV6-6 with TRBJ1-3, with a possible D match to TRBD1 (6 bases). Germline values: CDR1 MNHNY, CDR2 SVGAGI (reference sequence). Trimming took 5 bases from V and 3 from J, leaving 17 bases between them. The CDR3 is 16 residues long. The CDR3 bases are TGTGCCAGCAGTCCGCTCACGGGACAAAGTGGAAACACCATATATTTT. It is translated as CASSPLTGQSGNTIYF.

This chain connects TRBV30 to TRBJ1-2; no clear D. The CDR3 has 13 amino acids. CDR1 GTSNPN and CDR2 SVGIG come from the germline V gene (reference sequence). Trimming shortened V by 1 base and J by 4 bases, and 10 bases separated the two germline ends. The DNA for the CDR3 is TGTGCCTGGAGTGAGCCAGGCCCCTATGGCTACACCTTC. Translated, it gives CAWSEPGPYGYTF.

The chain recombines TRBV18 with TRBJ2-7, with 11 positions matching TRBD1. Germline V gene lookup returns CDR1 KGHSH and CDR2 LQKENI. This CDR3 is 16 amino acids long. V gave up 2 bases and J gave up 4 bases; unmatched junction bases: 7. The CDR3 is CASSPEGQGGRYEQYF. CDR3 nucleotide sequence: TGTGCCAGCTCACCAGAGGGACAGGGGGGGAGATACGAGCAGTACTTC.

The V call is TRBV19, the J call TRBJ2-3, with TRBD1 identical over 10 bases. The junction had 1 base not matched to a gene; V was cut back by 4 bases and J by 3 bases. Germline V gene data show CDR1 as LNHDA and CDR2 as SQIVND (reference sequence). The CDR3 consists of 14 residues. In DNA form, the CDR3 reads TGTGCCAGTAGTACGGGACAGGGGACAGATACGCAGTATTTT. It yields the protein CASSTGQGTDTQYF.

The chain has TRBV7-2 and TRBJ2-2; D possibly corresponds to TRBD2 (6 bases). This CDR3 is 17 amino acids long. The V end was cut by 2 bases, the J end by 7 bases, with 20 bases between. Per germline, CDR1 SGHTA and CDR2 FQGNSA. CDR3 sequence: CASSLTPAGIQNGELFF. In nucleotides, the CDR3 is TGTGCCAGCAGCTTAACGCCTGCGGGAATTCAAAACGGGGAGCTGTTTTTT.

The chain links TRBV27 to TRBJ2-6; D is uncertain. Trimming shortened V by 5 bases and J by 0 bases, and 5 bases separated the two germline ends. CDR3 length: 14 amino acids. CDR1 is MNHEY and CDR2 is SMNVEV in the germline V gene (reference sequence). CDR3: CASSPYSGANVLTF. Here the CDR3 DNA reads TGTGCCAGCAGTCCCTACTCTGGGGCCAACGTCCTGACTTTC.

The gene calls are TRBV5-6 and TRBJ2-1; TRBD2 agrees at 9 bases. Looked up from germline, CDR1 is SGHDT and CDR2 is YYEEEE. The V and J ends lost 4 bases and 6 bases, in that order; junction bases with no gene match: 11. CDR3 size: 16 residues. The DNA for the CDR3 is TGTGCCAGCAGCCTCCGCATGGGACTAGCTATCAATGAGCAGTTCTTC. Its translation is CASSLRMGLAINEQFF.

This sequence joins TRBV9 and TRBJ2-1; D remains unclear. Looked up from germline, CDR1 is SGDLS and CDR2 is YYNGEE. This CDR3 has 16 residues. V was pared by 0 bases and J by 4 bases, with 14 bases between. CDR3 sequence reads: CASSVEVGLGYNEQFF. The CDR3 DNA reads as TGTGCCAGCAGCGTAGAGGTTGGGCTCGGATACAATGAGCAGTTCTTC.

The chain carries TRBV2 and TRBJ1-2; D not certain. This CDR3 is built from 9 residues. V was shortened by 8 bases and J by 8 bases, with 6 bases between the two germline ends. Germline V CDR1 and CDR2: SNHLY, FYNNEI. In nucleotides, the CDR3 is TGTGCCAGCTCCACAGGCTACACCTTC. It translates to CASSTGYTF.

This chain joins TRBV27 and TRBJ2-1; 7 nucleotides agree with TRBD2. This CDR3 is built from 19 residues. The germline gives CDR1 MNHEY, CDR2 SMNVEV (reference sequence). J lost 3 bases, V lost 1 base, and 15 bases had no gene match. CDR3 sequence (DNA): TGTGCCAGCAGTTTATTCAATTACCTAGCGGATTCAAGCTACAATGAGCAGTTCTTC. Amino acids: CASSLFNYLADSSYNEQFF.

Worth noting for this clone: Additional DNA sequences in this sample encode the identical CDR3. V is TRBV19 and J is TRBJ2-3; 8 nucleotides match TRBD1. CDR3 length equals 14 residues. Germline V CDR1 and CDR2: LNHDA, SQIVND (reference sequence). Losses at the gene ends were 5 bases for V and 2 bases for J; bases not matched to a gene: 3. The CDR3 spells CASSPGGYTDTQYF. In DNA, the CDR3 is TGTGCCAGTAGTCCAGGGGGCTACACAGATACGCAGTATTTT. Complete variable domain (other parts from reference TRBV19 and TRBJ2-3): DGGITQSPKYLFRKEGQNVTLSCEQNLNHDAMYWYRQDPGQGLRLIYYSQIVNDFQKGDIAEGYSVSREKKESFPLTVTSAQKNPTAFYLCASSPGGYTDTQYFGPGTRLTVL.

This clone was observed once. The CDR3 DNA is TGTGCCAGCAGCTCGAACAGACAGGGAAAGAACACTGAAGCTTTCTTT. This codes for CASSSNRQGKNTEAFF. The rearrangement joins TRBV7-9 to TRBJ1-1; 7 bases line up with TRBD1. CDR1 SEHNR and CDR2 FQNEAQ come from the germline V gene (reference sequence). Trimming removed 4 bases from V and 1 base from J; junction bases left unmatched: 9. CDR3 size: 16 residues.

The table lists this clone with a count of one. The chain links TRBV27 to TRBJ2-1; 12 bases are shared with TRBD2. CDR3 length: 15 amino acids. V was clipped by 6 bases and J by 8 bases; unmatched bases: 8. Looked up from germline, CDR1 is MNHEY and CDR2 is SMNVEV (reference sequence). The CDR3, as DNA: TGTGCCAGCAGGCCTAGCGGGGGGGCAAAGGATGAGCAGTTCTTC. Amino acid sequence: CASRPSGGAKDEQFF.

This clone showed up just a few times. V usage is TRBV27 and J usage is TRBJ2-3, with 8 bases lining up with TRBD2. The CDR3 contains 17 residues. Per the germline V gene, CDR1 is MNHEY and CDR2 is SMNVEV (reference sequence). With V trimmed by 2 bases and J by 0 bases, 7 bases remained unmatched. The CDR3 region has the DNA TGTGCCAGCAGTTTAGGTTTGGCGGGGGGAAGCACAGATACGCAGTATTTT. Translation: CASSLGLAGGSTDTQYF.

J is TRBJ2-1 and V is TRBV27; 9 positions agree with TRBD2. The trim removed 8 bases at V and 3 bases at J, leaving 5 bases unmatched. The CDR3 has 14 amino acids. Germline values: CDR1 MNHEY, CDR2 SMNVEV (reference sequence). The CDR3 loop is CASSSSGDYNEQFF. As DNA, the CDR3 is TGTGCCAGCTCATCTAGCGGGGACTACAATGAGCAGTTCTTC.

J is TRBJ1-6 and V is TRBV21-1; the listed D gene, TRBD1, was not tested against the DNA. TRBV21-1 is deemed a pseudogene. The CDR3 has 20 amino acids. The CDR3: CASSKEWGPSTDRANSPLHF. DNA of the CDR3: TGTGCCAGCAGCAAAGAGTGGGGGCCCAGTACGGACAGGGCTAATTCACCCCTCCACTTT.

This rearrangement joins TRBV4-3 to TRBJ2-7; D is unresolved. CDR1 LGHNA and CDR2 YSLEER come from the germline V gene. V was shortened by 0 bases and J by 2 bases, with 5 bases between the two germline ends. This CDR3 spans 13 amino acids. Here the CDR3 reads CASSQDRTYEQYF. The CDR3 DNA sequence: TGCGCCAGCAGCCAAGACAGAACCTACGAGCAGTACTTC.

The genes are TRBV7-9 and TRBJ2-7; weak D call: TRBD2 (5 bases). Germline-derived CDR1 and CDR2 are SEHNR and FQNEAQ (reference sequence). V lost 5 bases and J 0 bases, leaving 17 bases between the germline ends. The CDR3 loop spans 16 amino acids. In DNA form, the CDR3 reads TGTGCCAGCAGCCCGCCTTCCGGGGTGAGCTCCTACGAGCAGTACTTC. Its translation: CASSPPSGVSSYEQYF.

This chain links TRBV7-9 with TRBJ2-7, with TRBD1 as a possible D gene (5 bases). The V end lost 5 bases, the J end lost 0 bases, and 11 bases lay between the germline ends. The CDR3 is 14 residues long. Germline V gives CDR1 SEHNR, CDR2 FQNEAQ (reference sequence). The DNA for the CDR3 is TGTGCCAGCAGCCCAATCCAGGGCTCCTACGAGCAGTACTTC. It is translated as CASSPIQGSYEQYF.

CDR3 in DNA: TGTGCCACCAATCCAACGGGGACAGCCTATGGCTACACCTTC. Its protein is CATNPTGTAYGYTF. The chain joins TRBV25-1 to TRBJ1-2; 7 nucleotides match TRBD1. Germline CDR1 MGHDK, CDR2 SYGVNS. The CDR3 length is 14 residues. Trimming cost V 10 bases and J 4 bases; bases outside gene matches: 12.

This clone was recorded once. The V gene is TRBV7-8, the J gene TRBJ1-1, with a tentative D call TRBD1 (6 bases). V lost 5 bases and J lost 0, with 19 bases in between. The germline CDR1 and CDR2 sequences are SGHVS and FQNEAQ. There are 17 residues in the CDR3. The CDR3 is CASSKSRGASLNTEAFF. CDR3 coding DNA: TGTGCCAGCAGCAAAAGCAGGGGAGCCTCTCTGAACACTGAAGCTTTCTTT.

The rearrangement links TRBV16 to TRBJ2-7, with a possible D match to TRBD2 (6 bases). Germline V lookup: CDR1 KGHSY, CDR2 FQNENV. This CDR3 has 15 residues. The V and J ends lost 4 bases and 2 bases respectively, with 15 bases between them. DNA for the CDR3: TGTGCCAGCAGCCCAACTGGGACTCAGACCTACGAGCAGTACTTC. Translating it yields CASSPTGTQTYEQYF.